The clone carrying this TCR beta chain was seen ten or more times. Each CDR3 protein is one row after TCRdb ran MiXCR on the 5' RACE reads. The repertoire holds a few hundred thousand distinct CDR3 sequences, with 5.2% as singletons. This CDR3 is 13 amino acids long. The V end was cut by 6 bases, the J end by 0 bases, with 8 bases between. Germline V gene lookup returns CDR1 SGHTA and CDR2 FQGTGA. This specimen comes from a study of T cells after yellow fever vaccination. This sequence was found in a man aged 18 to 30 who received the YFV17D yellow fever vaccine. This specimen was CD4+ T cells sorted from PBMCs, taken on the day of the yellow fever booster vaccination. The rearrangement links TRBV7-3 to TRBJ1-1; D gene ambiguous. In DNA, the CDR3 is TGTGCCAGCAGTTTCACAATGAACACTGAAGCTTTCTTT. Amino acids: CASSFTMNTEAFF.